Shown below are 23 T cell receptor beta chains from a single sample sequenced in a study of vaccination effects on CD4 cells after COVID-19. Antigens of these TCRs are unknown. Produced via immunoSEQ multiplex PCR; TCRdb's table is partial and in-frame only. The data show roughly 43,000 clones, nearly 75% seen once. ViraFEST expansion of antigen-specific CD4+ T cells with viral peptide pools preceded sequencing. With approximately 9 days of culture completed, CD4+ T cells were isolated. BNT162b2 vaccine or mRNA-1273 vaccine was given to participants in two doses. Sequences were derived from CD4+ T cells from PBMCs cultured with HCoV-OC43 spike peptides, sampled after COVID-19 vaccination. This sample's subset: HCoV-OC43 spike overlapping peptide pool stimulation. Receptors were obtained from a human donor who received a COVID-19 vaccine.

This chain uses TRBV4-2 with TRBJ1-6; TRBD1 matches at 7 bases. The J segment lost 7 bases and the V segment lost 0 bases, leaving 3 bases of the junction unmatched. This CDR3 spans 15 amino acids. Germline lookup yields CDR1 LGHNA and CDR2 YNFKEQ. The CDR3 bases are TGTGCCAGCAGCCAAGAGACAGGGACCAATTCACCCCTCCACTTT. As protein: CASSQETGTNSPLHF.

The genes are TRBV7-8 and TRBJ2-7; TRBD1 matches at 7 bases. CDR3 length: 14 amino acids. V shed 3 bases, J shed 3 bases, and the junction held 5 bases outside the gene matches. Germline CDR1 is SGHVS and CDR2 is FQNEAQ. CDR3 nucleotide sequence: TGTGCCAGCAGCTTTGGGGGACAGATCTACGAGCAGTACTTC. Its translation: CASSFGGQIYEQYF.

The rearrangement joins TRBV2 to TRBJ2-7; 9 bases line up with TRBD1. Germline V gene data show CDR1 as SNHLY and CDR2 as FYNNEI. CDR3 length: 15 amino acids. J lost 5 bases, V lost 6 bases, and 11 bases had no gene match. CDR3 bases: TGTGCCAGCAGAAGGACCGGGACAGGGTGGGACGAGCAGTACTTC. Translated: CASRRTGTGWDEQYF.

This rearrangement joins TRBV10-3 to TRBJ1-2, with D hard to call. CDR1 and CDR2 from the germline V gene are ENHRY and SYGVKD. The CDR3 is 14 amino acids. V lost 0 bases, J lost 2 bases, and 7 bases lay in between. CDR3 region: CAISESLVNYGYTF. DNA of the CDR3: TGTGCCATCAGTGAGTCTTTGGTAAACTATGGCTACACCTTC.

The rearrangement links TRBV2 to TRBJ2-3; D not resolved. Germline V CDR1 and CDR2: SNHLY, FYNNEI. Trimming cost V 2 bases and J 6 bases, with 6 bases left between them. CDR3 length: 12 residues. Here the CDR3 reads CASSEQSDTQYF. The DNA for the CDR3 is TGTGCCAGCAGTGAACAGAGCGATACGCAGTATTTT.

The V and J genes are TRBV18 and TRBJ1-1; no reliable D call. CDR1 KGHSH and CDR2 LQKENI come from the germline V gene. The CDR3 covers 14 residues. V lost 1 base, J lost 1 base, and 7 bases lay in between. CDR3 loop: CASSPQGRNTEAFF. As DNA, the CDR3 is TGTGCCAGCTCACCACAGGGTCGGAACACTGAAGCTTTCTTT.

Here the CDR3 reads CAISVRDSTGELFF. CDR3 nucleotides: TGTGCCATCAGTGTTCGGGATAGCACCGGGGAGCTGTTTTTT. J is TRBJ2-2 and V is TRBV10-3, with a possible D match to TRBD2 (5 bases). The V end was cut by 4 bases, the J end by 4 bases, with 10 bases between. CDR1 and CDR2 from the germline V gene are ENHRY and SYGVKD. The CDR3 consists of 14 residues.

The gene calls are TRBV3-1 (or the pseudogene TRBV3-2) and TRBJ2-1; 11 positions agree with TRBD2. The CDR3 runs to 18 residues. CDR1 LGHDT and CDR2 YNNKEL come from the germline V gene (reference sequence). With 0 bases clipped from V and 6 bases from J, the junction kept 10 bases outside the gene matches. The CDR3 sequence: CASSQDRTSGWARNEQFF. The CDR3 nucleotides read TGTGCCAGCAGCCAAGACAGGACTAGCGGGTGGGCCCGCAATGAGCAGTTCTTC.

For the CDR3, the DNA is TGTGCCAGCAGCAAAAGAGAGAACACTGAAGCTTTCTTT. Protein sequence: CASSKRENTEAFF. The chain links TRBV11-2 to TRBJ1-1; no clear D gene. V shed 5 bases and J shed 1 base, with 8 bases lying between them. CDR3 length: 13 amino acids. Germline V gene sequence: CDR1 SGHAT, CDR2 FQNNGV.

In this sample, this clone turned up once. The chain is built from TRBV6-4 and TRBJ2-3, with 8 bases aligning to TRBD1. This CDR3 has 14 amino acids. Germline CDR1 reads MRHNA; CDR2 reads SNTAGT. Trimming at V came to 6 bases and at J to 5 bases, leaving 7 bases not matched to a gene. Written as DNA, the CDR3 is TGTGCCAGCAGGCAGGGGGCATATGGAGATACGCAGTATTTT. Its protein product is CASRQGAYGDTQYF.

This chain links TRBV27 with TRBJ2-2; tentatively, D is TRBD2 (5 bases). Germline V CDR1 and CDR2: MNHEY, SMNVEV (reference sequence). The CDR3 spans 15 residues. V lost 8 bases to trimming and J lost 4 bases, with 17 bases between them. The CDR3 region has the DNA TGTGCCAGCGGAAAGACGGGGAGAAGCACCGGGGAGCTGTTTTTT. Translated, it gives CASGKTGRSTGELFF.

The CDR3 sequence: CASSQDIIGELFF. The CDR3 coding sequence is TGTGCCAGCAGCCAAGACATTATCGGGGAGCTGTTTTTT. The chain uses TRBV14 and TRBJ2-2; D gene ambiguous. This CDR3 is 13 amino acids long. Trimming took 0 bases from V and 7 from J, leaving 6 bases between them. Germline-derived CDR1 and CDR2 are SGHDN and FVKESK. Full variable domain (remainder filled in from reference TRBV14 and TRBJ2-2): EAGVTQFPSHSVIEKGQTVTLRCDPISGHDNLYWYRRVMGKEIKFLLHFVKESKQDESGMPNNRFLAERTGGTYSTLKVQPAELEDSGVYFCASSQDIIGELFFGEGSRLTVL.

This clone came up a few times. V gene TRBV25-1 combines with J gene TRBJ2-1; D is possibly TRBD1 (6 bases). Germline V gene data show CDR1 as MGHDK and CDR2 as SYGVNS. The germline V and J ends were trimmed by 10 bases and 2 bases, with 21 bases remaining between them. CDR3 length: 16 amino acids. CDR3 protein: CATLAITGTPYNEQFF. CDR3 sequence (DNA): TGTGCCACATTGGCAATAACCGGGACACCCTACAATGAGCAGTTCTTC.

By sample share, this clone is medium-sized (0.01 to 0.1%). The chain links TRBV2 to TRBJ1-2; a weak D match, TRBD1 (6 bases). V lost 6 bases and J lost 8, with 16 bases in between. This CDR3 is built from 13 residues. The germline gives CDR1 SNHLY, CDR2 FYNNEI. The CDR3 DNA reads as TGTGCCAGCAGCTCCAACAGGGCACTGGGCTACACCTTC. Residues: CASSSNRALGYTF.

V gene TRBV18 combines with J gene TRBJ2-7; TRBD1 is a possible D gene (6 bases). V dropped 6 bases and J dropped 2 bases, with 17 bases sitting between them. Germline-derived CDR1 and CDR2 are KGHSH and LQKENI. The CDR3 contains 15 residues. Here the CDR3 DNA reads TGTGCCAGCTCTCAAAATGGGGGCTCAACCTACGAGCAGTACTTC. It yields the protein CASSQNGGSTYEQYF. The full variable domain, its missing parts supplied by reference TRBV18 and TRBJ2-7, is NAGVMQNPRHLVRRRGQEARLRCSPMKGHSHVYWYRQLPEEGLKFMVYLQKENIIDESGMPKERFSAEFPKEGPSILRIQQVVRGDSAAYFCASSQNGGSTYEQYFGPGTRLTVT.

The chain employs TRBV29-1 and TRBJ1-5, with 7 bases that match TRBD1. The CDR3 runs 13 residues. The V gene end was trimmed by 7 bases and the J gene end by 0 bases; junction bases not matched to a gene: 3. Germline V lookup: CDR1 SQVTM, CDR2 ANQGSEA. The CDR3 sequence: CSARQGSNQPQHF. The CDR3 DNA follows: TGCAGCGCGAGACAGGGTAGCAATCAGCCCCAGCATTTT.

This rearrangement joins TRBV2 to TRBJ2-7; 10 positions match TRBD1. This CDR3 has 14 residues. The junction had 7 bases not matched to a gene; V was cut back by 7 bases and J by 4 bases. CDR1 SNHLY and CDR2 FYNNEI come from the germline V gene. DNA for the CDR3: TGTGCCAGCACCAAGACAGGGGGCAGGTACGAGCAGTACTTC. Encoded protein: CASTKTGGRYEQYF.

The chain combines TRBV2 with TRBJ1-5; D is ambiguous. Trimming shortened V by 5 bases and J by 11 bases, and 13 bases separated the two germline ends. In germline, CDR1 is SNHLY, CDR2 FYNNEI. There are 12 residues in the CDR3. The CDR3 sequence is CASSQEMGTQHF. CDR3 nucleotide sequence: TGTGCCAGCAGTCAAGAAATGGGGACCCAGCATTTT.

The chain recombines TRBV5-1 with TRBJ2-1; 7 bases align to TRBD1. The CDR3 is made up of 15 amino acids. The junction had 2 bases not matched to a gene; V was cut back by 2 bases and J by 0 bases. CDR1 and CDR2 (germline): SGHRS, YFSETQ. CDR3 amino acids: CASSLQGSSYNEQFF. The CDR3 DNA reads TGCGCCAGCAGCTTACAGGGGAGCTCCTACAATGAGCAGTTCTTC.

The chain recombines TRBV6-4 with TRBJ1-1; D unclear. V lost 8 bases and J 4 bases, leaving 17 bases between the germline ends. The CDR3 runs to 14 residues. Germline CDR1 MRHNA, CDR2 SNTAGT. The CDR3 sequence: CASRETSFSTEAFF. The CDR3 coding sequence is TGTGCCAGCCGAGAAACTTCTTTCTCCACTGAAGCTTTCTTT.

This clone was counted only a few times. V usage is TRBV2 and J usage is TRBJ1-2; tentatively, D is TRBD1 (5 bases). V was clipped by 4 bases and J by 4 bases, with 19 bases between them. The CDR3 totals 16 residues. Looked up from germline, CDR1 is SNHLY and CDR2 is FYNNEI. As DNA, the CDR3 is TGTGCCAGCAGTGTTAGCGGCAGGGTTTCAGGCTATGGCTACACCTTC. It specifies CASSVSGRVSGYGYTF.

This sequence joins TRBV23-1 and TRBJ2-7; D perhaps matches TRBD2 (7 bases). TRBV23-1 is classed as an ORF, of uncertain function. The CDR3 extends over 12 amino acids. V was clipped by 2 bases and J by 6 bases, with 8 bases between them. In nucleotides, the CDR3 is TGCGCCAGCAGTCAAGGGGGGGCCGAGCAGTACTTC. This codes for CASSQGGAEQYF.

This clone was seen only a few times. The chain is built from TRBV11-3 and TRBJ2-1; D uncertain. V dropped 4 bases and J dropped 8 bases, with 12 bases sitting between them. CDR1 and CDR2 (germline): SGHNT, YENEEA. The CDR3 is made up of 13 amino acids. The CDR3 sequence is CASSSGPPHEQFF. The CDR3 nucleotides are TGTGCCAGCAGCTCGGGCCCCCCCCATGAGCAGTTCTTC.